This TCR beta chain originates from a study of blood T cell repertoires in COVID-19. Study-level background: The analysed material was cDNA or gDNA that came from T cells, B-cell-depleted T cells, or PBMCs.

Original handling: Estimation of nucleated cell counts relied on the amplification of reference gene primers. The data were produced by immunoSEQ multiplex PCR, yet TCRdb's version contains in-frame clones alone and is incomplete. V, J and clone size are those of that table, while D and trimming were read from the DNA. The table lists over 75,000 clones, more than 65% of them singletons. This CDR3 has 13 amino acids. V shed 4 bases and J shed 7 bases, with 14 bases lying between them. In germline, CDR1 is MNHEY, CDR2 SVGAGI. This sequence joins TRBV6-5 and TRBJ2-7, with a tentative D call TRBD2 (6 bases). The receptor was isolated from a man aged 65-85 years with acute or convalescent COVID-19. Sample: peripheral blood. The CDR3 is CASSLGPGREQYF. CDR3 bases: TGTGCCAGCAGTTTGGGACCGGGGAGGGAGCAGTACTTC.